This TCR beta chain is from a study of blood T cell repertoires in COVID-19. For the study at large: Donors in the United States, Italy and Spain gave samples during acute or convalescent COVID-19. The analysed material was cDNA or gDNA that came from T cells, B-cell-depleted T cells, or PBMCs.

Authors' data handling: Counts of nucleated cells, estimated from reference gene primer amplification, were obtained. Here immunoSEQ multiplex PCR was the method, and the copy in TCRdb shows in-frame clones only, minus some. V and J calls and clone size come straight from that table; D and trimming were deduced from the DNA. The sample shows some 300,000 clones, about nine tenths of them seen only once. Trimming removed 3 bases from V and 5 bases from J, with 11 bases in between. Per the germline V gene, CDR1 is SQVTM and CDR2 is ANQGSEA. The CDR3 contains 13 residues. Participant age was roughly 18 to 95 years, and participants resided in about two dozen US areas.

This clonotype was sampled from a woman in her forties who had recovered from COVID-19. This chain connects TRBV29-1 to TRBJ1-5, with D possibly TRBD1 on 5 matching bases. Material: PBMCs or T cells enriched from blood (not recorded which). CDR3: CSVDTGGDQPQHF. The DNA of the CDR3 is TGCAGCGTTGACACGGGGGGGGATCAGCCCCAGCATTTT.